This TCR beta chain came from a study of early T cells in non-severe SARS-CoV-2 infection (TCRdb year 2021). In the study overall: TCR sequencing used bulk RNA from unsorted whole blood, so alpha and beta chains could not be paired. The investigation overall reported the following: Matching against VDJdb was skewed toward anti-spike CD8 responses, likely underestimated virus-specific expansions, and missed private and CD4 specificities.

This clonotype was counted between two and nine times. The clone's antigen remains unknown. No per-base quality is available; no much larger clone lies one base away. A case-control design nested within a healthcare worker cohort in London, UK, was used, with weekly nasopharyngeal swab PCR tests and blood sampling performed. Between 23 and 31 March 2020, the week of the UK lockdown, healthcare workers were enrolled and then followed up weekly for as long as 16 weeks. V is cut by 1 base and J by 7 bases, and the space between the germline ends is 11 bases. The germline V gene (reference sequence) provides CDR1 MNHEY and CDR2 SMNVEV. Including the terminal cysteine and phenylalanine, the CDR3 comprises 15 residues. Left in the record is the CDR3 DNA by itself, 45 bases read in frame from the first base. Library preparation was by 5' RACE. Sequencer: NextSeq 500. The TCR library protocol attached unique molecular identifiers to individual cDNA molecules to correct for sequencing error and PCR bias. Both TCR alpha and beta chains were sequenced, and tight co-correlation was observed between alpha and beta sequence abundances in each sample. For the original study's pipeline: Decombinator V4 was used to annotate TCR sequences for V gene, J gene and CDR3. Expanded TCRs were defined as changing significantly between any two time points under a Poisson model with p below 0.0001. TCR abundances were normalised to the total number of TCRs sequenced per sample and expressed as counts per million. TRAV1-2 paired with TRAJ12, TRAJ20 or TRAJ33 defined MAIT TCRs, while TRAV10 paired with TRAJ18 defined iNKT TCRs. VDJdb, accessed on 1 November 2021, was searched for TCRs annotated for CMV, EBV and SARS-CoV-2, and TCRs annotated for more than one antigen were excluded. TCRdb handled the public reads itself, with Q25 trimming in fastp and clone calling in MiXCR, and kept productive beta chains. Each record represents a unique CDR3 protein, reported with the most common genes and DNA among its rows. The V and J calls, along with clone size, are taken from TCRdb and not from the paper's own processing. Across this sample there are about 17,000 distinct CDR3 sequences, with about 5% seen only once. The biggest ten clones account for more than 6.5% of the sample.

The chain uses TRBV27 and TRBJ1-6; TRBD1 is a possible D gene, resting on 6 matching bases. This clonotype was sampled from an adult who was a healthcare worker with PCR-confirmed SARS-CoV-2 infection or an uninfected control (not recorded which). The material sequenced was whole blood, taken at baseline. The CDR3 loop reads CASSLYRVGNSPLHF. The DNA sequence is TGTGCCAGCAGTTTATACAGGGTTGGGAATTCACCCCTCCACTTT.